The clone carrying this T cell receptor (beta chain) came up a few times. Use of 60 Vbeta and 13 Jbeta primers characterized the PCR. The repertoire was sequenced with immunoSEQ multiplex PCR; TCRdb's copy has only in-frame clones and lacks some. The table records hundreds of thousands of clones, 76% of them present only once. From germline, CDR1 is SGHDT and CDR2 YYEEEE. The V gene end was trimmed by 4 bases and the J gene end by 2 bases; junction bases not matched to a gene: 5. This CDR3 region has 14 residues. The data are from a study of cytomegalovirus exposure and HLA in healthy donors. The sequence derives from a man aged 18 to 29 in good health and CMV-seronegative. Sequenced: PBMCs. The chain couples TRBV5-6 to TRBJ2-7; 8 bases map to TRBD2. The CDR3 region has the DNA TGTGCCAGCAGCCCGGGGGGGTCGACCTACGAGCAGTACTTC. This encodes CASSPGGSTYEQYF.